The source of this TCR beta chain is a study of T-cell reconstitution after alpha-beta-depleted transplantation in children (dated by TCRdb to the mid-2010s). Notes on the research overall: Using TCR repertoire profiling, the study followed T-cell immune reconstitution in a quantitative way in children after TCRalphabeta/CD19-depleted allogeneic hematopoietic cell transplantation. Study-level results and caveats: About two months after transplant, the apparently early recovery of alphabetaT-cell counts reportedly depended on just several hundred clones that had expanded rapidly and came from non-depleted graft cells. Over the following months the frequencies of hyperexpanded clones went down, and after one year T-cell counts and TCRbeta diversity were mostly credited to newly produced T cells. The high TCRbeta diversity at day 60 in some patients was ascribed to recipient T cells and intrathymic progenitors that had survived conditioning.

This clonotype was observed a few times. The antigen it binds to is not known. No qualities accompany the bases; no much larger clone lies one base away. What this sample's treatment or condition label stands for: allogeneic hematopoietic cell transplantation with graft depleted of TCRalphabeta T cells and CD19 B cells. The transplant recipients were children given TCRalphabeta/CD19-depleted allogeneic hematopoietic cell grafts. CDR1 and CDR2 are read off the germline V gene as MNHEY and SVGEGT. Reading from cysteine to phenylalanine, the CDR3 counts 13 amino acids. The retained sequence is limited to the CDR3, 39 bases, with the frame set at the first base. V is pared back by 8 bases and J by 8 bases, with 16 bases lying between the germline termini. Libraries were constructed by PCR. TCRdb records Illumina HiSeq 2500 as the sequencer. TCR library preparation used molecular barcoding, with unique molecular identifiers applied to normalize quantification of the TCRbeta repertoire. TCRdb reworked the public reads: Q25 trimming with fastp, MiXCR clone assembly, productive beta chains retained. Rows merge per CDR3 protein into single entries with the most common DNA and genes. This sample holds a few hundred thousand distinct CDR3 sequences; 24% were observed only once. The ten largest clones capture about 4.8% of the sample.

The receptor was derived from a female patient between 2 and 15 years old who had a stem cell transplant for congenital amegakaryocytic thrombocytopenia, so the T cells may come from the graft donor. The rearrangement combines TRBV6-2 or TRBV6-3 with TRBJ2-1; the D gene is perhaps TRBD2, from 6 matching bases. Sequences were derived from PBMCs, mostly from graft donor cells, sampled 360 days after TCRalphabeta/CD19-depleted stem cell transplant. The CDR3 sequence is CASEDKWGDEQFF. The bases are TGTGCCAGCGAGGATAAGTGGGGGGATGAGCAGTTCTTC.